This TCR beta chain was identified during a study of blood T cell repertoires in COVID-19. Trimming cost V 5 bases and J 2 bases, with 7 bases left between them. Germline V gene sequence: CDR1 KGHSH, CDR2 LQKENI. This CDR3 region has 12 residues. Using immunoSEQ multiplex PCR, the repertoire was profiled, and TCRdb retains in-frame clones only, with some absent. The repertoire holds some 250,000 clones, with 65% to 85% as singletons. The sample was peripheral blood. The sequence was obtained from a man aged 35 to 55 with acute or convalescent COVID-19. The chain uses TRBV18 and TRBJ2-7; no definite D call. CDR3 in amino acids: CASSSDTYEQYF. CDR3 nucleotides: TGTGCCAGCTCATCCGACACCTACGAGCAGTACTTC.